These 3 T cell receptor beta chains were sequenced from one sample in a study of human T cells and chemical hapten exposure. The time point was: patch test 2, 6 weeks after DPC sensitization. Described treatment: therapeutic diphenylcyclopropenone sensitization with weekly scalp DPC. TCRdb redid the calling of the RACE reads with MiXCR, one entry per CDR3 protein. The sample lists just over 350,000 distinct CDR3 sequences, just under 6.5% occurring once. The sample was whole blood, taken in connection with sensitization to the hapten diphenylcyclopropenone (DPC). The receptor source for this set is a woman under 30 with alopecia areata. Some clones in this sample may be carry-over from other donors' samples.

The chain combines TRBV15 with TRBJ2-2; unclear D gene. Germline-derived CDR1 and CDR2 are LNHNV and YYDKDF (reference sequence). Trimming removed 8 bases at V and 5 bases at J, with 12 bases between. The CDR3 has 13 amino acids. DNA for the CDR3: TGTGCCACCGCCCCCCTAGAAACCGGGGAGCTGTTTTTT. It translates to CATAPLETGELFF.

This clonotype was observed at least ten times. The chain uses TRBV6-5 and TRBJ1-6, with 8 bases lining up with TRBD1. Losses at the gene ends were 6 bases for V and 6 bases for J; bases not matched to a gene: 7. From germline, CDR1 is MNHEY and CDR2 SVGAGI. The CDR3 runs 15 residues. Written as DNA, the CDR3 is TGTGCCAGCAGGCCAGGTGACAGGGGTAATTCACCCCTCCACTTT. The encoded protein is CASRPGDRGNSPLHF.

This clonotype was recorded at least ten times. J is TRBJ2-2 and V is TRBV3-1, with 8 bases lining up with TRBD2. Trimming removed 6 bases from V and 2 bases from J; junction bases left unmatched: 8. CDR3 size: 16 residues. Looked up from germline, CDR1 is LGHDT and CDR2 is YNNKEL (reference sequence). The CDR3 DNA is TGTGCCAGCAGTCTTCTGGCGGGGGGTAACACCGGGGAGCTGTTTTTT. Translated, it gives CASSLLAGGNTGELFF.